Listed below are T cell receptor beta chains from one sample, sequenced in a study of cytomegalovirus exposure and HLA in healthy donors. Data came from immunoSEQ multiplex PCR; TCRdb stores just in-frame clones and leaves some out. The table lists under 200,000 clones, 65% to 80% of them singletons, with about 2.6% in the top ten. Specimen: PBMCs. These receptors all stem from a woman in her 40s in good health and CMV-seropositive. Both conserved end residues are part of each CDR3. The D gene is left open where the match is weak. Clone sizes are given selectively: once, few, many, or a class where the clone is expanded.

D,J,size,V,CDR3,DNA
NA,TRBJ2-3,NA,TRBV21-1,CASRPAGAWGDTQYF,TGTGCCAGCCGTCCCGCGGGAGCCTGGGGAGATACGCAGTATTTT
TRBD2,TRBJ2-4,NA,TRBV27,CASSPIAGGAQGAKNIQYF,TGTGCCAGCAGTCCTATAGCGGGAGGCGCACAAGGGGCCAAAAACATTCAGTACTTC
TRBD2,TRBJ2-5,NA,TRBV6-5,CASSPGLAGETQYF,TGTGCCAGCAGCCCGGGACTAGCAGGGGAGACCCAGTACTTC
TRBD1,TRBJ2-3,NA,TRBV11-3,CASSPGTGVTDTQYF,TGTGCCAGCAGCCCCGGGACAGGGGTAACAGATACGCAGTATTTT
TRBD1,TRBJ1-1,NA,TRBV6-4,CASRRTGDSEAFF,TGTGCCAGCAGGCGGACAGGTGACTCTGAAGCTTTCTTT
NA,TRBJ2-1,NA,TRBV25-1,CASSGPQGRAYNEQFF,TGTGCCAGCAGTGGACCGCAGGGAAGGGCCTACAATGAGCAGTTCTTC
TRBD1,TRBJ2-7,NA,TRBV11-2,CASRFPGQGGYEQYF,TGTGCCAGCAGATTCCCGGGACAGGGGGGTTACGAGCAGTACTTC
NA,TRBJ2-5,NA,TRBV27,CASSLQGMETQYF,TGTGCCAGCAGTTTACAGGGTATGGAGACCCAGTACTTC
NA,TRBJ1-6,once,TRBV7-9,CASSLARDSPLHF,TGTGCCAGCAGCTTAGCCAGGGATTCACCCCTCCACTTT
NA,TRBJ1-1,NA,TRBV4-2,CASSQDIQEGMNTEAFF,TGTGCCAGCAGCCAAGATATCCAGGAGGGTATGAACACTGAAGCTTTCTTT
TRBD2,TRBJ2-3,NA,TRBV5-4,CASSPGGAPLSTDTQYF,TGTGCCAGCAGCCCGGGAGGAGCTCCCTTATCGACAGATACGCAGTATTTT
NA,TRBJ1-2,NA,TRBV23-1,CASRCKLLANYGYTF,TGCGCCAGCAGGTGCAAGTTATTAGCTAACTATGGCTACACCTTC
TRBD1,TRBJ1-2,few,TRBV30,CAWSSTGDGYTF,TGTGCCTGGAGCAGTACAGGGGATGGCTACACCTTC
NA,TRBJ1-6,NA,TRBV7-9,CASSDINNSPLHF,TGTGCCAGCAGCGACATTAATAATTCACCCCTCCACTTT
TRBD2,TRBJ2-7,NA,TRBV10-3,CAISSSGYEQYF,TGTGCCATCAGTTCTAGCGGCTACGAGCAGTACTTC
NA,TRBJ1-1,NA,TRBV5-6,CASSLGPGRTEAFF,TGTGCCAGCAGCTTGGGGCCAGGGAGGACTGAAGCTTTCTTT
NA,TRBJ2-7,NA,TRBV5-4,CASSLQGAYEQYF,TGTGCCAGCAGCTTACAGGGTGCCTACGAGCAGTACTTC
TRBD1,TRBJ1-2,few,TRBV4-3,CASSQERAGQGLGYTF,TGCGCCAGCAGCCAAGAGAGGGCGGGACAGGGCCTTGGCTACACCTTC